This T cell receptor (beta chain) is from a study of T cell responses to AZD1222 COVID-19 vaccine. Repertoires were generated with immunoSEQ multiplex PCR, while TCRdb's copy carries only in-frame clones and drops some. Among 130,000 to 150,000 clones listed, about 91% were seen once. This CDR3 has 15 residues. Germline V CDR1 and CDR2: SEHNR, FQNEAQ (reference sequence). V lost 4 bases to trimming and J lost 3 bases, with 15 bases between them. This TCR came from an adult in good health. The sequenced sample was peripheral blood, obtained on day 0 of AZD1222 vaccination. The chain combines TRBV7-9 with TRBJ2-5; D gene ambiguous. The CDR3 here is CASSSRATSKETQYF. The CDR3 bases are TGTGCCAGCAGCTCCCGCGCGACCAGTAAAGAGACCCAGTACTTC. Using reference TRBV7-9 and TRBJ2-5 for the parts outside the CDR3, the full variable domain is DTGVSQNPRHKITKRGQNVTFRCDPISEHNRLYWYRQTLGQGPEFLTYFQNEAQLEKSRLLSDRFSAERPKGSFSTLEIQRTEQGDSAMYLCASSSRATSKETQYFGPGTRLLVL.